These T cell receptor beta chains were read from a single sample in a study of response to subunit inactivated influenza vaccine. One entry per CDR3 protein, called by TCRdb with MiXCR from the RT-PCR reads. The data show about 300,000 distinct CDR3 sequences, with about 20% seen just once and about a tenth held by the top ten. The input for sequencing was PBMCs from blood, taken 21 months after vaccination. Receptor source: a man aged 45-69 years who received an inactivated influenza vaccine. Each CDR3 is given with its conserved first and last residue. The D gene is left open where the match is weak. Rows give clone size only sometimes, using once, few, many, or a class for an expanded clone.

d_call j_call clone_size v_call cdr3_aa cdr3_nt
TRBD2 TRBJ2-7 - TRBV12-3/TRBV12-4 CASSFSSGFYEQYF TGTGCCAGCAGTTTCTCTAGCGGTTTCTACGAGCAGTACTTC
- TRBJ1-5 - TRBV20-1 CSARAGDNRQPQHF TGCAGTGCTAGAGCCGGGGATAACCGACAGCCCCAGCATTTT
TRBD1 TRBJ1-1 few TRBV7-9 CASSPWTGEAFF TGTGCCAGCAGCCCTTGGACAGGGGAAGCTTTCTTT
- TRBJ1-2 few TRBV28 CASSLTETGYTF TGTGCCAGCAGTTTAACGGAGACAGGCTACACCTTC
- TRBJ2-2 many TRBV5-1 CASSFGGSNTGELFF TGCGCCAGCAGCTTCGGAGGCTCGAACACCGGGGAGCTGTTTTTT
- TRBJ1-5 many TRBV6-2/TRBV6-3 CASSYWGQSNQPQHF TGTGCCAGCAGTTACTGGGGACAAAGTAATCAGCCCCAGCATTTT
- TRBJ2-3 - TRBV24-1 CATSDSAGTGTDTQYF TGTGCCACCAGTGATTCCGCCGGGACCGGGACAGATACGCAGTATTTT
- TRBJ1-5 few TRBV20-1 CSARLRVRNQPQHF TGCAGTGCTAGATTACGGGTTCGCAATCAGCCCCAGCATTTT
TRBD1 TRBJ1-5 few TRBV12-3/TRBV12-4 CASSFRLRTGFQPQHF TGTGCCAGCAGTTTTAGGTTGAGGACAGGGTTTCAGCCCCAGCATTTT
TRBD1 TRBJ1-1 - TRBV28 CASSRTGTTEAFF TGTGCCAGCAGTCGGACAGGTACGACTGAAGCTTTCTTT
- TRBJ1-1 - TRBV19 CASREQLNTEAFF TGTGCCAGTAGGGAACAGTTGAACACTGAAGCTTTCTTT
TRBD1 TRBJ1-5 many TRBV28 CASSHLSGTGGNQPQHF TGTGCCAGCAGCCACCTATCCGGGACAGGGGGCAATCAGCCCCAGCATTTT
- TRBJ2-5 - TRBV7-3 CASSLIQQETQYF TGTGCCAGCAGCTTAATACAGCAAGAGACCCAGTACTTC
TRBD1 TRBJ1-1 - TRBV6-2/TRBV6-3 CASIPNYRGAGGEAFF TGTGCCAGCATACCCAATTACAGGGGGGCTGGTGGGGAAGCTTTCTTT
- TRBJ1-4 - TRBV5-4 CASSLGGLRANEKLFF TGTGCCAGCAGCTTGGGGGGCCTTAGGGCTAATGAAAAACTGTTTTTT
- TRBJ2-7 few TRBV6-2/TRBV6-3 CASSGQVVNEQYF TGTGCCAGCAGTGGCCAGGTTGTCAACGAGCAGTACTTC
- TRBJ2-3 - TRBV5-1 CASSQTRANTQYF TGCGCCAGCAGTCAAACCCGCGCCAATACGCAGTATTTT
TRBD1 TRBJ1-1 - TRBV6-1 CASKASTGTVEAFF TGTGCCAGCAAGGCTTCTACCGGGACAGTTGAAGCTTTCTTT
TRBD1 TRBJ1-4 - TRBV29-1 CSVGGTGRNEKLFF TGCAGCGTTGGGGGGACAGGGCGAAATGAAAAACTGTTTTTT
- TRBJ1-1 - TRBV11-2 CASSFTGQGHTEAFF TGTGCCAGCAGCTTTACAGGGCAGGGACACACTGAAGCTTTCTTT
- TRBJ2-1 few TRBV20-1 CSATPLNEQFF TGCAGTGCCACCCCCCTCAATGAGCAGTTCTTC
TRBD1 TRBJ1-4 few TRBV9 CASSGEYNTGDEYEKLFF TGTGCCAGCAGCGGGGAATATAATACAGGGGACGAATATGAAAAACTGTTTTTT
- TRBJ1-1 few TRBV6-5 CASSYGEIATEAFF TGTGCCAGCAGTTACGGGGAGATCGCCACTGAAGCTTTCTTT
- TRBJ2-3 - TRBV4-3 CASSQRIWRDPTDAQYF TGCGCCAGCAGCCAACGTATTTGGCGGGATCCCACAGATGCGCAGTATTTT
TRBD2 TRBJ2-7 - TRBV28 CASGLSGTYEQYF TGTGCCAGCGGCCTCAGCGGGACCTACGAGCAGTACTTC
TRBD1 TRBJ1-4 - TRBV4-3 CASSQGDRVTNEKLFF TGCGCCAGCAGCCAAGGAGACAGGGTGACTAATGAAAAACTGTTTTTT
TRBD1 TRBJ2-5 - TRBV12-3/TRBV12-4 CASTLTGGQETQYF TGTGCCAGCACCCTGACAGGGGGGCAAGAGACCCAGTACTTC
- TRBJ1-1 many TRBV3-1 CASRLLTGNEAFF TGTGCCAGCAGGCTTCTCACAGGGAACGAAGCTTTCTTT
TRBD1 TRBJ1-2 few TRBV9 CASSETGGRNYGYTF TGTGCCAGCAGCGAGACAGGGGGAAGGAACTATGGCTACACCTTC
- TRBJ1-1 - TRBV29-1 CSVEGVQGRMNTEAFF TGCAGCGTTGAAGGGGTGCAGGGGAGAATGAACACTGAAGCTTTCTTT
TRBD1 TRBJ1-1 - TRBV4-1 CASSQRTGSTEAFF TGCGCCAGCAGCCAGCGGACAGGGAGCACTGAAGCTTTCTTT
TRBD2 TRBJ2-1 few TRBV27 CASSFGAGLAYEQFF TGTGCCAGCAGTTTCGGTGCCGGACTAGCCTATGAGCAGTTCTTC
- TRBJ1-2 - TRBV19 CASRLTRGSYGYTF TGTGCCAGTAGACTCACTAGGGGTTCCTATGGCTACACCTTC